This is a list of T cell receptor beta chains from one sample in a study of PD-1 blockade in classical Hodgkin lymphoma. Sequencing was performed with immunoSEQ multiplex PCR; in TCRdb, only in-frame clones are kept and a portion is missing. Here the sample spans about 96,000 clones, about 93% being singletons. Sequencing was performed on peripheral blood mononuclear cells (PBMCs), taken before the fourth cycle of nivolumab. These receptors originate from a human donor with classical Hodgkin lymphoma. Each CDR3 is given without its conserved first and last residue. Each record gives: V gene, J gene, CDR3 protein.

>TRBV9|TRBJ2-1
ASSVKPGTSRNNEQF
>TRBV18|TRBJ2-7
ASSKDRDEQY
>TRBV28|TRBJ2-3
ASSSQREGPDTQY
>TRBV6-1|TRBJ2-7
ASSAYTEISYEQY
>TRBV5-6|TRBJ1-2
ASSLNSYGYT
>TRBV5-6|TRBJ2-7
ASSLLSGLAFHEQY
>TRBV6-5|TRBJ2-5
ASRTIPGAGEQY
>TRBV28|TRBJ2-2
ASSFPGTGDTGELF
>TRBV19|TRBJ1-1
ASSIGGTGTGTEAF
>TRBV6-5|TRBJ1-5
ASSYSGSHQPQH
>TRBV11-2|TRBJ2-1
ASTSRGRSGSYNEQF
>TRBV19|TRBJ1-5
ASSLDRDLRRISNQPQH
>TRBV6-6|TRBJ1-2
ASSRSGHGYT
>TRBV18|TRBJ2-2
ASSPLRAGVVTGELF
>TRBV9|TRBJ1-2
ASNLDSSYGYT
>TRBV9|TRBJ1-5
ASSVGGRNQPQH
>TRBV30|TRBJ1-6
AWSPPPFSYNSPLH
>TRBV5-1|TRBJ1-1
ASSRYLTGGSGTEAF